This T cell receptor (beta chain) was found in a study of T cells expressing NK-cell markers. Study context: Beta-chain profiling covered CD3+CD56+NKG2C+, CD3+CD56+NKG2C- and CD3+CD56-NKG2C+ sorted subsets.

Concerning this clonotype: Its antigen is undetermined.

For TCR beta, cDNA was produced by 5'RACE template switching with UMIs. With the 5' RACE reads reprocessed, TCRdb shows one record per CDR3 protein and no DNA. Its clone listing holds over 100,000 distinct CDR3 sequences. In germline, CDR1 is SGHNT, CDR2 YENEEA. This CDR3 has 15 residues. General observations from the study: In several donors, dominant clonotypes made up about 25-60.1% of CD3+CD56-NKG2C+ cells. Top CD8+ clonotypes included the dominant CD3+CD56+NKG2C+ clonotypes in six donors.

The TCR comes from a woman between 18 and 70 years old in good health. Specimen: blood T cells: a sorted CD56 or NKG2C T cell subset, CD4+ or CD8+ T cells, or bulk PBMC T cells (not recorded which). The V gene is TRBV11-3, the J gene TRBJ2-3; TCRdb's D gene call, TRBD1, goes unchecked for lack of DNA. This CDR3 is CASSLRAGGADTQYF.